This TCR beta chain was sequenced in a study of T-cell memory formation after mild COVID-19. Whole-study results and caveats: Memory sampled before infection contained some responding clones, suggesting cross-reactive memory joined. Clones that contracted from day 15 to 85 had balanced CD4/CD8; later expanders were CD4+ biased.

CDR1 SGHRS and CDR2 YFSETQ come from the germline V gene. V shed 1 base and J shed 3 bases, with 7 bases lying between them. The CDR3 covers 14 residues. From 5'RACE with constant-segment primers came TCR alpha and TCR beta cDNA libraries that carried sample barcodes and UMIs. TCRdb re-called the 5' RACE reads with MiXCR, one entry per CDR3 protein. The table has some 130,000 distinct CDR3 sequences, about 16% seen once. About this clonotype itself: The antigen remains unidentified.

The sample consisted of PBMCs or a T cell subset sorted from them (not recorded which). This TCR was sampled from an adult woman who had mild COVID-19 (a few samples of this study predate the infection). Cell type and time point are not known. This chain uses TRBV5-1 with TRBJ2-2; D is uncertain. The CDR3 region is CASSLLGDTGELFF. For the CDR3, the DNA is TGCGCCAGCAGCTTGTTAGGTGACACCGGGGAGCTGTTTTTT.